These 17 T cell receptor beta chains share one sample of origin, sequenced in a study of a mutant IDH1 vaccine in newly diagnosed glioma. Documented time point: week 35, safety follow-up. Topical imiquimod was applied with each vaccine dose, which held 300 ug of mutant IDH1 20-mer peptide. Antigen specificity for these receptors is unknown. Data came from immunoSEQ multiplex PCR; TCRdb stores just in-frame clones and leaves some out. The repertoire has roughly 50,000 clones, about 85% of them found once; the top ten carry approximately 4%. Sequencing used PBMCs, obtained from a glioma patient whose treatment included an IDH1 peptide vaccine. The receptors here all came from a woman in her late teens or twenties with glioma.

This clone was seen only a few times. The V gene is TRBV2, the J gene TRBJ2-2; D unclear. This CDR3 contains 11 residues. CDR1 SNHLY and CDR2 FYNNEI come from the germline V gene. Trimming left V 8 bases short and J 4 bases short, with 5 bases between. CDR3 in DNA: TGTGCCAGCTCGGGCACCGGGGAGCTGTTTTTT. This sequence encodes CASSGTGELFF.

This rearrangement joins TRBV15 to TRBJ1-1; no definite D call. V lost 3 bases and J 10 bases, leaving 15 bases between the germline ends. The CDR3 totals 13 residues. The V gene's germline CDR1 is LNHNV and CDR2 YYDKDF (reference sequence). The CDR3 DNA reads as TGTGCCACCAGCAGGGCAAGACTCTCCGGAGCTTTCTTT. This sequence encodes CATSRARLSGAFF.

The J gene is TRBJ2-7, the V gene TRBV2; a possible D gene is TRBD1 (5 bases). The CDR3 covers 13 residues. The V gene's germline CDR1 is SNHLY and CDR2 FYNNEI. Deletions cut 3 bases from V and 2 bases from J, with 8 bases between. The CDR3 region has the DNA TGTGCCAGCAGTGAGGGGCTTACCTACGAGCAGTACTTC. This gives the protein CASSEGLTYEQYF.

The J gene is TRBJ1-6, the V gene TRBV6-1; TRBD1 agrees at 7 bases. Looked up from germline, CDR1 is MNHNS and CDR2 is SASEGT. Unmatched junction bases numbered 2, after V lost 6 bases and J lost 3 bases. The CDR3 contains 14 residues. CDR3 sequence: CASRTGIYNSPLHF. CDR3 in DNA: TGTGCCAGCAGGACAGGGATCTATAATTCACCCCTCCACTTT.

V is TRBV10-2 and J is TRBJ2-7; 10 nucleotides line up with TRBD1. The CDR3 totals 14 residues. Germline CDR1 is WSHSY and CDR2 is SAAADI. V trimming: 4 bases; J trimming: 3 bases; junction bases outside the gene matches: 3. In nucleotides, the CDR3 is TGCGCCAGCAGTGCTTGGACAGGGGGCTACGAGCAGTACTTC. It yields the protein CASSAWTGGYEQYF.

The chain recombines TRBV29-1 with TRBJ2-1, with D perhaps matching TRBD2 (6 bases). The germline V gene has CDR1 SQVTM and CDR2 ANQGSEA. Trimming took off 7 bases at V and 0 bases at J, with 13 bases between the two ends. CDR3 length: 14 residues. The CDR3 DNA sequence: TGCAGCGGCGAAGGAGGGAGCTCCTACAATGAGCAGTTCTTC. Protein product: CSGEGGSSYNEQFF.

This clone has only a few counts. The chain uses TRBV27 and TRBJ1-5; D possibly corresponds to TRBD1 (5 bases). Between the trimmed V and J ends, which lost 5 bases and 2 bases, there was a span of 13 bases. Per germline, CDR1 MNHEY and CDR2 SMNVEV (reference sequence). The CDR3 loop spans 15 amino acids. CDR3 in amino acids: CASSTLGGGNQPQHF. CDR3 nucleotide sequence: TGTGCCAGCAGTACCCTCGGGGGGGGCAATCAGCCCCAGCATTTT.

The V call is TRBV5-6, the J call TRBJ2-3; a possible D gene is TRBD2 (7 bases). CDR1 and CDR2 (germline): SGHDT, YYEEEE. CDR3 length: 15 amino acids. V lost 6 bases and J lost 4, with 18 bases in between. The CDR3 DNA reads as TGTGCCAGCACCCTGGGGGGGCGACGGTCAGATACGCAGTATTTT. This codes for CASTLGGRRSDTQYF.

The chain joins TRBV29-1 to TRBJ1-4; tentative D call: TRBD1 (5 bases). Germline-derived CDR1 and CDR2 are SQVTM and ANQGSEA. This CDR3 comprises 14 residues. The V and J ends lost 3 bases and 8 bases respectively, with 16 bases between them. The CDR3 is CSVELPHRGEKLFF. DNA for the CDR3: TGCAGCGTTGAGTTACCTCACCGGGGCGAAAAACTGTTTTTT. Supplemented by reference TRBV29-1 and TRBJ1-4, the full variable domain reads SAVISQKPSRDICQRGTSLTIQCQVDSQVTMMFWYRQQPGQSLTLIATANQGSEATYESGFVIDKFPISRPNLTFSTLTVSNMSPEDSSIYLCSVELPHRGEKLFFGSGTQLSVL.

CDR3 DNA sequence: TGTGCCAGCAGTGAAACCGACGGATACTCTGGAAACACCATATATTTT. Amino acid sequence: CASSETDGYSGNTIYF. The chain is built from TRBV6-1 and TRBJ1-3, with D unclear. The CDR3 loop spans 16 amino acids. Trimming shortened V by 2 bases and J by 0 bases, and 11 bases separated the two germline ends. CDR1 and CDR2 from the germline V gene are MNHNS and SASEGT.

This clone was picked up a small number of times. The V gene is TRBV6-1, the J gene TRBJ2-1; 12 bases fit TRBD2. With 4 bases clipped from V and 0 bases from J, the junction kept 4 bases outside the gene matches. This CDR3 contains 17 residues. CDR1 is MNHNS, CDR2 SASEGT, per germline. The CDR3 here is CASSGKGLAGSYNEQFF. CDR3 DNA: TGTGCCAGCAGTGGAAAGGGACTAGCGGGCTCCTACAATGAGCAGTTCTTC.

The V and J genes are TRBV7-8 and TRBJ1-5, with D possibly matching TRBD1 (5 bases). V gave up 0 bases and J gave up 2 bases, with 11 bases separating them. This CDR3 spans 16 amino acids. Per the germline V gene, CDR1 is SGHVS and CDR2 is FQNEAQ. CDR3 sequence: CASSLAPGGGNQPQHF. CDR3 sequence (DNA): TGTGCCAGCAGCTTAGCACCGGGGGGAGGCAATCAGCCCCAGCATTTT. Drawing the rest from reference TRBV7-8 and TRBJ1-5, the complete variable domain is GAGVSQSPRYKVAKRGQDVALRCDPISGHVSLFWYQQALGQGPEFLTYFQNEAQLDKSGLPSDRFFAERPEGSVSTLKIQRTQQEDSAVYLCASSLAPGGGNQPQHFGDGTRLSIL.

This clone occurred once. The chain carries TRBV6-1 and TRBJ2-7; TRBD2 matches 9 bases. The CDR3 is 14 residues long. CDR1 is MNHNS, CDR2 SASEGT, per germline. Unmatched junction bases numbered 6, after V lost 7 bases and J lost 2 bases. The CDR3 region has the DNA TGTGCCAGCATCCGAGCGGGAGGCACCTACGAGCAGTACTTC. This encodes CASIRAGGTYEQYF.

The chain employs TRBV19 and TRBJ1-1; weak D call: TRBD1 (5 bases). The CDR3 covers 13 residues. V was clipped by 8 bases and J by 1 base, with 11 bases between them. In germline, CDR1 is LNHDA, CDR2 SQIVND (reference sequence). CDR3 amino acids: CASQGAGNTEAFF. CDR3 nucleotides: TGTGCCAGTCAGGGAGCTGGGAACACTGAAGCTTTCTTT.

The chain has TRBV2 and TRBJ2-7; 7 nucleotides agree with TRBD1. Germline loops: CDR1 SNHLY, CDR2 FYNNEI. V shed 5 bases and J 5 bases; nucleotides not matched to a gene: 6. CDR3 length: 13 residues. CDR3 DNA sequence: TGTGCCAGCAGTATGACAGGGCGGGACGAGCAGTACTTC. Translation: CASSMTGRDEQYF. The whole variable domain, filled in from reference TRBV2 and TRBJ2-7, reads EPEVTQTPSHQVTQMGQEVILRCVPISNHLYFYWYRQILGQKVEFLVSFYNNEISEKSEIFDDQFSVERPDGSNFTLKIRSTKLEDSAMYFCASSMTGRDEQYFGPGTRLTVT.

This clone has a handful of counts. The V call is TRBV11-1, the J call TRBJ2-4; 7 bases match TRBD1. Germline loops: CDR1 SGHAT, CDR2 FQDESV (reference sequence). This CDR3 is built from 13 residues. The V gene end was trimmed by 2 bases and the J gene end by 9 bases; junction bases not matched to a gene: 4. The CDR3 loop is CASSLPGTAIQYF. In DNA form, the CDR3 reads TGTGCCAGCAGCTTACCCGGGACAGCCATTCAGTACTTC.

The chain recombines TRBV5-6 with TRBJ2-3; D may be TRBD2 (9 bases). The CDR3 consists of 16 residues. Germline V gene sequence: CDR1 SGHDT, CDR2 YYEEEE. V lost 2 bases, J lost 4 bases, and 17 bases lay in between. For the CDR3, the DNA is TGTGCCAGCAGCTTTTGGACAGGGACTAGCCCAGATACGCAGTATTTT. Its protein is CASSFWTGTSPDTQYF.